The 29 T cell receptor beta chains presented below share a single source sample, sequenced in a study of T cell changes during pregnancy in multiple sclerosis. Measured with immunoSEQ multiplex PCR; TCRdb has only the in-frame clones, and not every one. The data show more than 70,000 clones, 93% seen once. Sequenced here: peripheral blood, sampled in the second trimester of pregnancy. These receptors were collected from a female donor with multiple sclerosis, enrolled in a pregnancy study.

The chain has TRBV28 and TRBJ1-1; 8 positions agree with TRBD1. The junction had 2 bases not matched to a gene; V was cut back by 0 bases and J by 2 bases. In germline, CDR1 is MDHEN, CDR2 SYDVKM. There are 15 residues in the CDR3. The CDR3 DNA sequence: TGTGCCAGCAGTTTATGGGACAGGGTCAACACTGAAGCTTTCTTT. The encoded protein is CASSLWDRVNTEAFF. Full variable domain (remainder filled in from reference TRBV28 and TRBJ1-1): DVKVTQSSRYLVKRTGEKVFLECVQDMDHENMFWYRQDPGLGLRLIYFSYDVKMKEKGDIPEGYSVSREKKERFSLILESASTNQTSMYLCASSLWDRVNTEAFFGQGTRLTVV.

The chain has TRBV13 and TRBJ2-2; the match to TRBD1 covers 11 bases. This CDR3 contains 16 residues. V lost 5 bases and J lost 6; bases outside the gene matches: 8. CDR1 and CDR2 from the germline V gene are PRHDT and FYEKMQ (reference sequence). The CDR3 bases are TGTGCCAGCAGCACTGGACAGGGGGCTGAGTCCGGGGAGCTGTTTTTT. Translating gives CASSTGQGAESGELFF. Full variable domain (remainder filled in from reference TRBV13 and TRBJ2-2): AAGVIQSPRHLIKEKRETATLKCYPIPRHDTVYWYQQGPGQDPQFLISFYEKMQSDKGSIPDRFSAQQFSDYHSELNMSSLELGDSALYFCASSTGQGAESGELFFGEGSRLTVL.

The chain has TRBV5-4 and TRBJ1-4, with D maybe TRBD1 (6 bases). V lost 1 base to trimming and J lost 6 bases, with 13 bases between them. Germline V gene sequence: CDR1 SGHNT, CDR2 YYREEE (reference sequence). The CDR3 length is 15 residues. The CDR3 coding sequence is TGTGCCAGCAGCTTGACAGGGTTGTCCTATGAAAAACTGTTTTTT. It encodes CASSLTGLSYEKLFF.

The CDR3 bases are TGCAGCGTTCAGAGGGCGCGAGGCTATGGCTACACCTTC. It is translated as CSVQRARGYGYTF. This chain joins TRBV29-1 and TRBJ1-2, with unresolved D. Germline CDR1 is SQVTM and CDR2 is ANQGSEA. V lost 5 bases, J lost 4 bases, and 14 bases lay in between. The CDR3 loop spans 13 amino acids.

The V gene is TRBV7-2, the J gene TRBJ2-3; TRBD2 matches at 7 bases. V lost 5 bases and J lost 4; bases outside the gene matches: 6. This CDR3 spans 14 amino acids. Germline CDR1 reads SGHTA; CDR2 reads FQGNSA. The CDR3 region has the DNA TGTGCCAGCAGCCGAGCGGGGAGGGCAGATACGCAGTATTTT. Translated, it gives CASSRAGRADTQYF.

This clone appeared a few times. This chain joins TRBV19 and TRBJ2-5; D uncertain. The CDR3 contains 13 residues. Germline assignment: CDR1 LNHDA and CDR2 SQIVND (reference sequence). V was cut by 2 bases and J by 0 bases, with 4 bases left in between. CDR3 amino acids: CASSIQNQETQYF. In DNA, the CDR3 is TGTGCCAGTAGTATACAGAACCAAGAGACCCAGTACTTC. Variable domain in full (rest from reference TRBV19 and TRBJ2-5): DGGITQSPKYLFRKEGQNVTLSCEQNLNHDAMYWYRQDPGQGLRLIYYSQIVNDFQKGDIAEGYSVSREKKESFPLTVTSAQKNPTAFYLCASSIQNQETQYFGPGTRLLVL.

The genes are TRBV7-9 and TRBJ2-2, with 9 bases that match TRBD1. This CDR3 comprises 15 residues. Germline V lookup: CDR1 SEHNR, CDR2 FQNEAQ (reference sequence). The trim removed 4 bases at V and 4 bases at J, leaving 4 bases unmatched. The CDR3 coding sequence is TGTGCCAGCAGCTCCACAGGGGGCTTCACCGGGGAGCTGTTTTTT. As protein: CASSSTGGFTGELFF.

The V call is TRBV15, the J call TRBJ2-1, with TRBD1 matching over 8 bases. The CDR3 spans 14 residues. V gave up 5 bases and J gave up 10 bases; unmatched junction bases: 10. Germline values: CDR1 LNHNV, CDR2 YYDKDF (reference sequence). CDR3 nucleotide sequence: TGTGCCACCAGCCCAGGGGGCGGTGGCTTGGAGCAGTTCTTC. The encoded protein is CATSPGGGGLEQFF.

The rearrangement joins TRBV10-3 to TRBJ2-5; maybe TRBD1 (5 bases). Trimming took off 2 bases at V and 5 bases at J, with 18 bases between the two ends. The CDR3 has 16 residues. Germline CDR1 and CDR2: ENHRY and SYGVKD. The CDR3 DNA is TGTGCCATCAGTGAGGGCGGACGGACGGCAGGGGAGACCCAGTACTTC. Its protein product is CAISEGGRTAGETQYF.

The chain combines TRBV28 with TRBJ2-5, with D maybe TRBD1 (5 bases). The ends were cut back, 1 base at V and 3 bases at J, with 12 bases in the middle. CDR1 is MDHEN, CDR2 SYDVKM, per germline. The CDR3 has 15 amino acids. CDR3 region: CASSLSRVAKETQYF. For the CDR3, the DNA is TGTGCCAGCAGTTTATCCAGGGTGGCAAAAGAGACCCAGTACTTC.

This chain connects TRBV25-1 to TRBJ2-6, with 12 positions matching TRBD1. From germline, CDR1 is MGHDK and CDR2 SYGVNS. There are 17 residues in the CDR3. V lost 8 bases, J lost 4 bases, and 9 bases stayed unmatched. The CDR3 bases are TGTGCCAGCGGGAGGTGGGACAGGGGGCTCGGGGCCAACGTCCTGACTTTC. Its protein is CASGRWDRGLGANVLTF. The complete variable domain, with remaining parts taken from reference TRBV25-1 and TRBJ2-6, reads EADIYQTPRYLVIGTGKKITLECSQTMGHDKMYWYQQDPGMELHLIHYSYGVNSTEKGDLSSESTVSRIRTEHFPLTLESARPSHTSQYLCASGRWDRGLGANVLTFGAGSRLTVL.

This sequence joins TRBV4-1 and TRBJ2-2, with TRBD1 identical over 12 bases. The CDR3 consists of 17 residues. CDR1 and CDR2 (germline): MGHRA, YSYEKL. V shed 3 bases and J 6 bases; nucleotides not matched to a gene: 8. CDR3 nucleotides: TGCGCCAGCAGCCACCCGGGACAGGGGGCATCCCCCGGGGAGCTGTTTTTT. Translation: CASSHPGQGASPGELFF.

This clone is a singleton in its sample. The rearrangement joins TRBV7-6 to TRBJ1-2; D ambiguous. The CDR3 totals 15 residues. Trimming shortened V by 7 bases and J by 2 bases, and 17 bases separated the two germline ends. The germline V gene has CDR1 SGHVS and CDR2 FNYEAQ. Here the CDR3 reads CASTSWEGANYGYTF. As DNA, the CDR3 is TGTGCCAGCACCAGTTGGGAGGGAGCAAACTATGGCTACACCTTC.

The V gene is TRBV19, the J gene TRBJ2-7, with no clear D. The CDR3 contains 13 residues. Germline V CDR1 and CDR2: LNHDA, SQIVND (reference sequence). V dropped 3 bases and J dropped 4 bases, with 10 bases sitting between them. CDR3: CASSMGRKYEQYF. The CDR3 DNA sequence: TGTGCCAGTAGTATGGGCAGAAAGTACGAGCAGTACTTC.

This rearrangement joins TRBV7-3 to TRBJ2-5, with 13 positions matching TRBD2. Unmatched junction bases numbered 11, after V lost 3 bases and J lost 1 base. Germline assignment: CDR1 SGHTA and CDR2 FQGTGA. The CDR3 has 19 amino acids. CDR3 DNA: TGTGCCAGCAGCTTGCGAAGAACTAGCGGGGGGGCCTCCCAAGAGACCCAGTACTTC. It translates to CASSLRRTSGGASQETQYF. Complete variable domain (other parts from reference TRBV7-3 and TRBJ2-5): GAGVSQTPSNKVTEKGKYVELRCDPISGHTALYWYRQSLGQGPEFLIYFQGTGAADDSGLPNDRFFAVRPEGSVSTLKIQRTERGDSAVYLCASSLRRTSGGASQETQYFGPGTRLLVL.

The V call is TRBV4-1, the J call TRBJ2-7; maybe TRBD1 (7 bases). The CDR3 contains 17 residues. Trimming shortened V by 0 bases and J by 0 bases, and 15 bases separated the two germline ends. Germline lookup yields CDR1 MGHRA and CDR2 YSYEKL. CDR3 residues: CASSQDWGRGVSYEQYF. The DNA for the CDR3 is TGCGCCAGCAGCCAAGATTGGGGCAGGGGGGTCTCCTACGAGCAGTACTTC.

The J gene is TRBJ2-3, the V gene TRBV7-9, with TRBD1 as a possible D gene (6 bases). V was pared by 7 bases and J by 0 bases, with 14 bases between. CDR3 length: 15 amino acids. The germline gives CDR1 SEHNR, CDR2 FQNEAQ (reference sequence). The CDR3 protein is CASTLRGLSTDTQYF. The CDR3 DNA reads as TGTGCCAGCACCCTCAGGGGTCTCAGCACAGATACGCAGTATTTT.

The chain recombines TRBV6-5 with TRBJ2-2; D perhaps matches TRBD2 (6 bases). The CDR3 has 14 residues. Trimming took 8 bases from V and 3 from J, leaving 13 bases between them. Per the germline V gene, CDR1 is MNHEY and CDR2 is SVGAGI. CDR3 coding DNA: TGTGCCAGCCACGGGACTGGCTACACCGGGGAGCTGTTTTTT. It yields the protein CASHGTGYTGELFF.

The chain carries TRBV5-1 and TRBJ1-1; D unclear. The V end lost 4 bases, the J end lost 7 bases, and 20 bases lay between the germline ends. Germline CDR1 and CDR2: SGHRS and YFSETQ. The CDR3 sequence is 15 residues long. CDR3 residues: CASSRIGSNPHEAFF. The CDR3 DNA sequence: TGCGCCAGCAGCAGGATCGGGTCAAACCCCCATGAAGCTTTCTTT.

The V and J genes are TRBV30 and TRBJ1-1; no definite D call. The V gene's germline CDR1 is GTSNPN and CDR2 SVGIG (reference sequence). V lost 3 bases and J 4 bases, leaving 21 bases between the germline ends. The CDR3 extends over 16 amino acids. CDR3: CAWRAQIRAPGTEAFF. The CDR3 bases are TGTGCCTGGAGAGCTCAGATCAGAGCTCCAGGCACTGAAGCTTTCTTT.

The J gene is TRBJ1-1, the V gene TRBV7-6; D might be TRBD1 (6 bases). This CDR3 region has 14 residues. The V end lost 5 bases, the J end lost 2 bases, and 12 bases lay between the germline ends. Germline V gene sequence: CDR1 SGHVS, CDR2 FNYEAQ. The DNA of the CDR3 is TGTGCCAGCAGCCGCGGACAGAGTAACACTGAAGCTTTCTTT. It is translated as CASSRGQSNTEAFF. Using reference TRBV7-6 and TRBJ1-1 for the parts outside the CDR3, the full variable domain is GAGVSQSPRYKVTKRGQDVALRCDPISGHVSLYWYRQALGQGPEFLTYFNYEAQQDKSGLPNDRFSAERPEGSISTLTIQRTEQRDSAMYRCASSRGQSNTEAFFGQGTRLTVV.

The chain combines TRBV9 with TRBJ1-3; the D gene is possibly TRBD1 (5 bases). The CDR3 spans 15 residues. Trimming pared 3 bases from V and 2 bases from J, leaving 12 bases between. Germline values: CDR1 SGDLS, CDR2 YYNGEE. The CDR3 here is CASSASTAPGNTIYF. As DNA, the CDR3 is TGTGCCAGCAGCGCCTCGACAGCTCCTGGAAACACCATATATTTT.

This clone was recorded only once. The chain links TRBV9 to TRBJ1-1; no clear D gene. There are 16 residues in the CDR3. CDR1 is SGDLS and CDR2 is YYNGEE in the germline V gene. V gave up 3 bases and J gave up 1 base, with 16 bases separating them. CDR3 DNA: TGTGCCAGCAGCGGACACGGGGATCTGGGGAACACTGAAGCTTTCTTT. Translated: CASSGHGDLGNTEAFF.

V and J are TRBV9 and TRBJ1-2; tentative D call: TRBD1 (5 bases). Trimming pared 4 bases from V and 4 bases from J, leaving 14 bases between. CDR1 is SGDLS and CDR2 is YYNGEE in the germline V gene. The CDR3 is 14 residues long. The CDR3 is CASSQGTAVYGYTF. For the CDR3, the DNA is TGTGCCAGCAGCCAGGGAACCGCCGTCTATGGCTACACCTTC.

The chain couples TRBV4-2 to TRBJ2-1; TRBD2 matches 8 bases. Trimming removed 4 bases from V and 2 bases from J; junction bases left unmatched: 10. The CDR3 is 17 residues long. Per germline, CDR1 LGHNA and CDR2 YNFKEQ. The CDR3 DNA follows: TGTGCCAGCAGCCCACCCACAACTAGCGGAGCCTACAATGAGCAGTTCTTC. Translated: CASSPPTTSGAYNEQFF.

The rearrangement links TRBV6-5 to TRBJ2-4; D possibly corresponds to TRBD2 (5 bases). This CDR3 spans 14 amino acids. V was trimmed by 6 bases and J by 0 bases, leaving 9 bases between them. The germline CDR1 and CDR2 sequences are MNHEY and SVGAGI. CDR3 nucleotide sequence: TGTGCCAGCAGCCTCGGGGTAGCCAAAAACATTCAGTACTTC. Translated, it gives CASSLGVAKNIQYF.

This clone was seen a single time. For the CDR3, the DNA is TGTGCCAGCAGCCAAGACCTAAATCAGCCCCAGCATTTT. Its translation is CASSQDLNQPQHF. The V gene is TRBV4-2, the J gene TRBJ1-5; no definite D call. V was trimmed by 0 bases and J by 4 bases, leaving 4 bases between them. CDR1 is LGHNA and CDR2 is YNFKEQ in the germline V gene. This CDR3 spans 13 amino acids.

In this sample, this clone turned up once. The chain couples TRBV28 to TRBJ2-5; TRBD1 agrees at 9 bases. The V segment lost 5 bases and the J segment 2 bases; nucleotides outside the gene matches: 6. The CDR3 runs 15 residues. Germline lookup yields CDR1 MDHEN and CDR2 SYDVKM. CDR3 sequence: CASSMTGGKQETQYF. The CDR3, as DNA: TGTGCCAGCAGTATGACAGGGGGAAAACAAGAGACCCAGTACTTC. The full variable domain, rest sourced from reference TRBV28 and TRBJ2-5, is DVKVTQSSRYLVKRTGEKVFLECVQDMDHENMFWYRQDPGLGLRLIYFSYDVKMKEKGDIPEGYSVSREKKERFSLILESASTNQTSMYLCASSMTGGKQETQYFGPGTRLLVL.

This chain links TRBV5-6 with TRBJ2-5; D is undetermined. The CDR3 extends over 14 amino acids. The V end lost 0 bases, the J end lost 4 bases, and 10 bases lay between the germline ends. Per germline, CDR1 SGHDT and CDR2 YYEEEE. CDR3 sequence (DNA): TGTGCCAGCAGCTTGGCGCCGGTTGGAGAGACCCAGTACTTC. The encoded protein is CASSLAPVGETQYF.